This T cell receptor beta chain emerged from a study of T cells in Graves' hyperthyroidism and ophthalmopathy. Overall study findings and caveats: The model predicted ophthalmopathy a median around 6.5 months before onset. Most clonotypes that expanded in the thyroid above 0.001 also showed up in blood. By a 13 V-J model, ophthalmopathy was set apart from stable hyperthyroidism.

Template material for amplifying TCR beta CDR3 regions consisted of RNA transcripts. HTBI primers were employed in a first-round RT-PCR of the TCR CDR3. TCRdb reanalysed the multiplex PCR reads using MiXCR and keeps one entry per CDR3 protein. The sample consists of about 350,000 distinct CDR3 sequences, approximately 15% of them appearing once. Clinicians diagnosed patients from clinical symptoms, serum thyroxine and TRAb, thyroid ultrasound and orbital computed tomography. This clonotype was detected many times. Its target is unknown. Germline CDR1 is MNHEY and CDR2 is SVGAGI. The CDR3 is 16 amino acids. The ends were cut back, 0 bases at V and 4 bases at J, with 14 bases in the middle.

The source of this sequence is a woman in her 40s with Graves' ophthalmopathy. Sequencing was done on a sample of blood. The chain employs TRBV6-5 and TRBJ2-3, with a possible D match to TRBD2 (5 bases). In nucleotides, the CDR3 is TGTGCCAGCAGTTACTCCACCGGGGTCGGTCCAGATACGCAGTATTTT. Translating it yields CASSYSTGVGPDTQYF.